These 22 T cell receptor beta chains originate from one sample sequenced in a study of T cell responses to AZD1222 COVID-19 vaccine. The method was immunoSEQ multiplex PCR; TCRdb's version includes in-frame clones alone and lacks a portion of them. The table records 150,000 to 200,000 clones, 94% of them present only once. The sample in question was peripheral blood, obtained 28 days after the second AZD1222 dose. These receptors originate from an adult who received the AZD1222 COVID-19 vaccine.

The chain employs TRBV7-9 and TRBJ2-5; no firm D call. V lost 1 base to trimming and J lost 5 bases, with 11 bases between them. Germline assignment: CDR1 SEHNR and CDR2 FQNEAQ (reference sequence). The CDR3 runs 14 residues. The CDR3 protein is CASSLGVSGETQYF. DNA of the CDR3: TGTGCCAGCAGCTTAGGAGTAAGTGGGGAGACCCAGTACTTC.

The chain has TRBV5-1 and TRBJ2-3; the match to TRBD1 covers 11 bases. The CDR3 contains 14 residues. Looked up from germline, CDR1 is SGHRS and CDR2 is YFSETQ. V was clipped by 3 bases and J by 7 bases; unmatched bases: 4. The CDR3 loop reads CASSWTGGSYTQYF. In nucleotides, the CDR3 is TGCGCCAGCAGCTGGACAGGGGGCAGTTATACGCAGTATTTT.

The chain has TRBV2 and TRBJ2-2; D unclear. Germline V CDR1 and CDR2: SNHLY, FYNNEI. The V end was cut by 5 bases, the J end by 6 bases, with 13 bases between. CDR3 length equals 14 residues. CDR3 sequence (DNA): TGTGCCAGCAGTCAAACCTTTTTGTCCGGGGAGCTGTTTTTT. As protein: CASSQTFLSGELFF. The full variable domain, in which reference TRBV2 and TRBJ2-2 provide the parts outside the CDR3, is EPEVTQTPSHQVTQMGQEVILRCVPISNHLYFYWYRQILGQKVEFLVSFYNNEISEKSEIFDDQFSVERPDGSNFTLKIRSTKLEDSAMYFCASSQTFLSGELFFGEGSRLTVL.

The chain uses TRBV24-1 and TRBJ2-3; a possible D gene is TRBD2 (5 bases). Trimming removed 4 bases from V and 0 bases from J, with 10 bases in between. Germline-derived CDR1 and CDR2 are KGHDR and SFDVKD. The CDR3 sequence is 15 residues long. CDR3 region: CATSETRLSTDTQYF. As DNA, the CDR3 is TGTGCCACCAGTGAAACTAGACTTAGCACAGATACGCAGTATTTT.

The CDR3 loop is CASSLRAGGEDNEQFF. CDR3 nucleotides: TGCGCCAGCAGCTTGCGAGCGGGAGGGGAAGACAATGAGCAGTTCTTC. The chain couples TRBV5-1 to TRBJ2-1; 10 nucleotides match TRBD2. V dropped 1 base and J dropped 5; count of bases not matched to a gene: 6. The CDR3 covers 16 residues. Per the germline V gene, CDR1 is SGHRS and CDR2 is YFSETQ.

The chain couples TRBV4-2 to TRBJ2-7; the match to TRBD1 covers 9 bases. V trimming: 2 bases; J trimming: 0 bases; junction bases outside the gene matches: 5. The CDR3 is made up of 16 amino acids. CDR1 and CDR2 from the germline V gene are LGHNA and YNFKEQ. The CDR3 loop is CASSQPGQGSSYEQYF. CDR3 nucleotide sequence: TGTGCCAGCAGCCAACCTGGACAGGGGAGCTCCTACGAGCAGTACTTC.

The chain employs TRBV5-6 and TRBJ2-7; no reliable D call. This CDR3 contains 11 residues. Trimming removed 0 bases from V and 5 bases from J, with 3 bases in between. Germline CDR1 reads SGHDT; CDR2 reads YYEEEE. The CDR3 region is CASSLVDEQYF. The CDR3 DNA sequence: TGTGCCAGCAGCTTGGTGGACGAGCAGTACTTC.

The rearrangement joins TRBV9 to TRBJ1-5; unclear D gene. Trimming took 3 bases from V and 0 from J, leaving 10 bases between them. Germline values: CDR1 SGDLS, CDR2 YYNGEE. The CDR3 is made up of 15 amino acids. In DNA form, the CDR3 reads TGTGCCAGCAGCGAAACCGGTTATAGCAATCAGCCCCAGCATTTT. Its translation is CASSETGYSNQPQHF.

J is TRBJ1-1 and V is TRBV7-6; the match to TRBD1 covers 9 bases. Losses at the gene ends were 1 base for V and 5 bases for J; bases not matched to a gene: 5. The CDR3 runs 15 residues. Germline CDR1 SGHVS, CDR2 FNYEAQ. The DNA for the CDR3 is TGTGCCAGCAGCTTAGGGACAGGGGTTTTGACTGAAGCTTTCTTT. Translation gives CASSLGTGVLTEAFF.

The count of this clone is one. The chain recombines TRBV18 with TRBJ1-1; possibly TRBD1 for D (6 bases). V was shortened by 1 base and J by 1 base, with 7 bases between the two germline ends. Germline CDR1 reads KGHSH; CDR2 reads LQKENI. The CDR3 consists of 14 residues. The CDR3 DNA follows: TGTGCCAGCTCACCACAAGGGGGGAACACTGAAGCTTTCTTT. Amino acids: CASSPQGGNTEAFF.

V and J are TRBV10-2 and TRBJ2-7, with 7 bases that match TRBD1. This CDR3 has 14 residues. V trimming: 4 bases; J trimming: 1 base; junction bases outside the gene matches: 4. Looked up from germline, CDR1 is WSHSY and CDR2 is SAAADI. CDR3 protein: CASSARTGSYEQYF. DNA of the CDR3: TGCGCCAGCAGTGCCCGGACAGGTTCCTACGAGCAGTACTTC.

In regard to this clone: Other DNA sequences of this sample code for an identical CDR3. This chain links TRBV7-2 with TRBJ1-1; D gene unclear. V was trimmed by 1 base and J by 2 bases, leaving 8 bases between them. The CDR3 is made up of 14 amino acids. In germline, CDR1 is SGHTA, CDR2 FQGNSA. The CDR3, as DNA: TGTGCCAGCAGCTTAGTAGGCCCCAACACTGAAGCTTTCTTT. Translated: CASSLVGPNTEAFF.

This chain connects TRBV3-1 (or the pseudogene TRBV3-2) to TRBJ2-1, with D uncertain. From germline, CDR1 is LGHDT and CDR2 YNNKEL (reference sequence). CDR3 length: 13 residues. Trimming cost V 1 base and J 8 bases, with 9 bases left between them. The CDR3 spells CASSQGVVDEQFF. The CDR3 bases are TGTGCCAGCAGCCAAGGTGTGGTCGATGAGCAGTTCTTC.

The CDR3 region has the DNA TGTGCCAGCAGCAGGGGTGGGTTACAAGAGACCCAGTACTTC. It is translated as CASSRGGLQETQYF. The chain recombines TRBV7-2 with TRBJ2-5, with D possibly TRBD1 on 5 matching bases. CDR3 length: 14 residues. Germline-derived CDR1 and CDR2 are SGHTA and FQGNSA. V lost 5 bases and J lost 2, with 12 bases in between.

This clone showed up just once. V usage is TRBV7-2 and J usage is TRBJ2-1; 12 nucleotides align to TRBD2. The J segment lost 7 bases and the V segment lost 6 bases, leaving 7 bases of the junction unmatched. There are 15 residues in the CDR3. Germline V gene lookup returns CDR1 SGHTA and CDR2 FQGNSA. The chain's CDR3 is CASSLLAGGGNEQFF. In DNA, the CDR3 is TGTGCCAGCAGTCTTCTAGCGGGAGGGGGAAATGAGCAGTTCTTC.

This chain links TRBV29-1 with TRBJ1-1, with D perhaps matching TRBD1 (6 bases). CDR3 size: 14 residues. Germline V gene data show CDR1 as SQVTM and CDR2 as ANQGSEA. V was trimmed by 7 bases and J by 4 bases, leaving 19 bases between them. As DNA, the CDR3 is TGCAGCGCCAGGGAAGGGGGGGTTGCCACTGAAGCTTTCTTT. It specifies CSAREGGVATEAFF.

CDR3 nucleotides: TGTGCCATCAGTCAGGGCCTGAACACTGAAGCTTTCTTT. Translated: CAISQGLNTEAFF. V usage is TRBV10-3 and J usage is TRBJ1-1, with TRBD1 as a possible D gene (5 bases). This CDR3 spans 13 amino acids. The germline CDR1 and CDR2 sequences are ENHRY and SYGVKD. V was pared by 5 bases and J by 0 bases, with 7 bases between.

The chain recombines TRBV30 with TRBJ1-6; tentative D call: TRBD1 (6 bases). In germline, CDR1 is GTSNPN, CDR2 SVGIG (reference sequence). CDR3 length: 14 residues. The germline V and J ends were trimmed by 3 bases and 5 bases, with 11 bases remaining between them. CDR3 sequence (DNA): TGTGCCTGGAGACCGGGACATAATAATTCACCCCTCCACTTT. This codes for CAWRPGHNNSPLHF.

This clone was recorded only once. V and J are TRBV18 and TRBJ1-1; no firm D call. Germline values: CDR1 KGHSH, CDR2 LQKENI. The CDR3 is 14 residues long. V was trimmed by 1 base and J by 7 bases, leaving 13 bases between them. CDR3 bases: TGTGCCAGCTCACCACTTTATGACAAGGGTGAAGCTTTCTTT. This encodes CASSPLYDKGEAFF.

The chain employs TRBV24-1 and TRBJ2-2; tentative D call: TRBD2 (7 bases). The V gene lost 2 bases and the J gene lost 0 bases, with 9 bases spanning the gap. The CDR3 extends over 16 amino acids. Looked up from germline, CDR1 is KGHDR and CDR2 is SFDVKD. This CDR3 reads CATSDSGGPNTGELFF. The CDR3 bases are TGTGCCACCAGTGATTCCGGGGGGCCGAACACCGGGGAGCTGTTTTTT.

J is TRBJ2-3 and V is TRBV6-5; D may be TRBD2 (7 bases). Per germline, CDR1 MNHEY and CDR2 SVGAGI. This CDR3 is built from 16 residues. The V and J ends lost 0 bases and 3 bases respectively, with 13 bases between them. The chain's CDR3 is CASSYSRGGRTDTQYF. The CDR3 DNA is TGTGCCAGCAGTTACTCTAGGGGGGGGAGGACAGATACGCAGTATTTT.

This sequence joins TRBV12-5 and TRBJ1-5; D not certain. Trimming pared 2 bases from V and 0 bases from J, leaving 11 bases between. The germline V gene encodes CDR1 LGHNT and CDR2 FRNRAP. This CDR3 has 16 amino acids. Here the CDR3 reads CASGLQVTYSNQPQHF. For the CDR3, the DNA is TGTGCTAGTGGTTTGCAGGTGACGTATAGCAATCAGCCCCAGCATTTT.